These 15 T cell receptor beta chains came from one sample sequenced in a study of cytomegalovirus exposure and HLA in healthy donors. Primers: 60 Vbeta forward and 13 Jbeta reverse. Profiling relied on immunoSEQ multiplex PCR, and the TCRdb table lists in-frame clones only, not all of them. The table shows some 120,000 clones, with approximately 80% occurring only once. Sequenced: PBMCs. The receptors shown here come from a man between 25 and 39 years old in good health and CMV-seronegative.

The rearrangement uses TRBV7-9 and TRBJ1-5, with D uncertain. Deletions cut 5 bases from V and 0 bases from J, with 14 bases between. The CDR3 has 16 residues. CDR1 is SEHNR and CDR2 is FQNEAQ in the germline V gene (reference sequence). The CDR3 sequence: CASSQRLGYSNQPQHF. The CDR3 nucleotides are TGTGCCAGCAGCCAGCGGTTGGGCTATAGCAATCAGCCCCAGCATTTT.

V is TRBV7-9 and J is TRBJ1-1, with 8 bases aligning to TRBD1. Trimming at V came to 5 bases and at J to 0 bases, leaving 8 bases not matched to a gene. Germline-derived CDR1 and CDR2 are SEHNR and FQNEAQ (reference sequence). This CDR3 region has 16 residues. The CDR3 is CASSVPGQAMNTEAFF. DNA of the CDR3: TGTGCCAGCAGCGTACCGGGACAGGCGATGAACACTGAAGCTTTCTTT.

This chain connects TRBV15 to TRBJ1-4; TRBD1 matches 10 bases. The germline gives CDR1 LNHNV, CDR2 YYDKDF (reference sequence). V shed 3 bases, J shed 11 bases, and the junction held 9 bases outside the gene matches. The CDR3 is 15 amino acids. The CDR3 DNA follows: TGTGCCACCAGCAGGGACAGGGGGTTGCTAGAGAAACTGTTTTTT. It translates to CATSRDRGLLEKLFF.

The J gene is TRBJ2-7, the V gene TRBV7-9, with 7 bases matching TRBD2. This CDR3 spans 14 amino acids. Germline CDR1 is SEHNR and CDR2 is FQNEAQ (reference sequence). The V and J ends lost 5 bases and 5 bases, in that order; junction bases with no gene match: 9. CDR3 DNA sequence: TGTGCCAGCAGCCCCCCGGCGGGGGTCCACGAGCAGTACTTC. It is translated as CASSPPAGVHEQYF.

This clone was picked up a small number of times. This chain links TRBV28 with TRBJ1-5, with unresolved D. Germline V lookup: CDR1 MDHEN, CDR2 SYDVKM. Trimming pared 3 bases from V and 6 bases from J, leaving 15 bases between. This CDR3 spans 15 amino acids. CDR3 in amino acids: CASSFLQGGGQPQHF. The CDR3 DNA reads TGTGCCAGCAGTTTCCTGCAAGGTGGCGGTCAGCCCCAGCATTTT.

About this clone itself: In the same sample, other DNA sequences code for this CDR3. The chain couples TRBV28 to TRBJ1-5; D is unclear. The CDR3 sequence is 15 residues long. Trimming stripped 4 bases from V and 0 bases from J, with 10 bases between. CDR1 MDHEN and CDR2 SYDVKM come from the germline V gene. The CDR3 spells CASSSPRYSNQPQHF. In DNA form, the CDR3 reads TGTGCCAGCAGTTCGCCGCGGTATAGCAATCAGCCCCAGCATTTT.

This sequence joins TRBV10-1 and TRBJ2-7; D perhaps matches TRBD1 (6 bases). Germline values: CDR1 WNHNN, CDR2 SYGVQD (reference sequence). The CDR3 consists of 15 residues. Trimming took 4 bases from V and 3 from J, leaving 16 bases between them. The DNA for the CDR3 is TGCGCCAGCAGTGCCCTTGCGACAGGCCTCTACGAGCAGTACTTC. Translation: CASSALATGLYEQYF.

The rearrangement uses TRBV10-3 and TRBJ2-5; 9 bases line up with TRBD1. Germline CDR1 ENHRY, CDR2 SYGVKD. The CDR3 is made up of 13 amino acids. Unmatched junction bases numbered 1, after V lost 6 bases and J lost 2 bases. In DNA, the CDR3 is TGTGCCATCAGCGACAGGGGGCAAGAGACCCAGTACTTC. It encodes CAISDRGQETQYF.

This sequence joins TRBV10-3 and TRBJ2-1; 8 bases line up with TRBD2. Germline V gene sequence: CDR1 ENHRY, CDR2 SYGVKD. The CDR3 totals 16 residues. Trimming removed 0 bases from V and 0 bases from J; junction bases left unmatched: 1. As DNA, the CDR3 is TGTGCCATCAGTGAGTCCGGGGGGGCCTCCTACAATGAGCAGTTCTTC. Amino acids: CAISESGGASYNEQFF.

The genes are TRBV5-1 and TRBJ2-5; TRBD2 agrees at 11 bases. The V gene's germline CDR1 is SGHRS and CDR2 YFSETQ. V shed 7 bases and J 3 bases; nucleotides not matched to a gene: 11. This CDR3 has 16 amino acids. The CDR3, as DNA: TGCGCCAGCTCTGGTTTAGCGGGGGGGCAGAAAGAGACCCAGTACTTC. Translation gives CASSGLAGGQKETQYF.

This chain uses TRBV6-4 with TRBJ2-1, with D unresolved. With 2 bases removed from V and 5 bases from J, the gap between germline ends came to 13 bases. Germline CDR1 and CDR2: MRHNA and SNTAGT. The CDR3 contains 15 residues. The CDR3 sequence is CASSDRVASDNEQFF. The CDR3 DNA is TGTGCCAGCAGTGACCGGGTTGCTAGTGACAATGAGCAGTTCTTC.

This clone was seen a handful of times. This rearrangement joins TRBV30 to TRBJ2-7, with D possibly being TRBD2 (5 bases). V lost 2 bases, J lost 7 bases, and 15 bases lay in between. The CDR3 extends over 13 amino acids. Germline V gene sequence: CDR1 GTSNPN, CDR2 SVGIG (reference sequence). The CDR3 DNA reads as TGTGCCTGGAGTCCGACCGGGAATGGAGAGCAGTACTTC. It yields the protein CAWSPTGNGEQYF.

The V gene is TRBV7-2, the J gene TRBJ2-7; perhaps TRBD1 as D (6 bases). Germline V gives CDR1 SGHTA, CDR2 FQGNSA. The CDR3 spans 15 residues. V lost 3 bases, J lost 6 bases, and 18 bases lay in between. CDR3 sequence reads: CASSFTGIPLFEQYF. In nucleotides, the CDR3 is TGTGCCAGCAGCTTTACAGGGATCCCCTTATTCGAGCAGTACTTC.

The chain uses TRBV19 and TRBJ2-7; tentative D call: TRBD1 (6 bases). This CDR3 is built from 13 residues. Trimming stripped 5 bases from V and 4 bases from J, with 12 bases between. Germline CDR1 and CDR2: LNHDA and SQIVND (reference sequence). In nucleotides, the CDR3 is TGTGCCAGTAGTTCGAGGACAGTGTACGAGCAGTACTTC. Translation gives CASSSRTVYEQYF.

The CDR3 bases are TGTGCCAGCAGTGTCACCGGGACAGGGTATAATTCACCCCTCCACTTT. As protein: CASSVTGTGYNSPLHF. The gene calls are TRBV28 and TRBJ1-6; 9 positions agree with TRBD1. The CDR3 is made up of 16 amino acids. The germline V gene has CDR1 MDHEN and CDR2 SYDVKM. Trimming at V came to 5 bases and at J to 4 bases, leaving 6 bases not matched to a gene.